The T cell receptor beta chain described here comes from a study of shared clonotypes between healthy human individuals. TCRdb's table, derived via immunoSEQ multiplex PCR, lists solely in-frame clones and lacks some. The table shows 90,000 to 130,000 clones, with 68% occurring only once. V was trimmed by 0 bases and J by 2 bases, leaving 14 bases between them. Germline CDR1 LNHDA, CDR2 SQIVND (reference sequence). The CDR3 has 17 residues. The sequenced sample consisted of memory CD8+ T cells sorted from blood. As to subset: CD45RO+ cells pooled with CCR7-negative TemRA cells. V usage is TRBV19 and J usage is TRBJ2-4; D might be TRBD1 or TRBD2, each matching 5 bases. The source is a woman between 25 and 40 years old in good health. CDR3 sequence reads: CASSIDQPTGPKNIQYF. CDR3 nucleotide sequence: TGTGCCAGTAGTATAGACCAGCCTACGGGACCCAAAAACATTCAGTACTTC.